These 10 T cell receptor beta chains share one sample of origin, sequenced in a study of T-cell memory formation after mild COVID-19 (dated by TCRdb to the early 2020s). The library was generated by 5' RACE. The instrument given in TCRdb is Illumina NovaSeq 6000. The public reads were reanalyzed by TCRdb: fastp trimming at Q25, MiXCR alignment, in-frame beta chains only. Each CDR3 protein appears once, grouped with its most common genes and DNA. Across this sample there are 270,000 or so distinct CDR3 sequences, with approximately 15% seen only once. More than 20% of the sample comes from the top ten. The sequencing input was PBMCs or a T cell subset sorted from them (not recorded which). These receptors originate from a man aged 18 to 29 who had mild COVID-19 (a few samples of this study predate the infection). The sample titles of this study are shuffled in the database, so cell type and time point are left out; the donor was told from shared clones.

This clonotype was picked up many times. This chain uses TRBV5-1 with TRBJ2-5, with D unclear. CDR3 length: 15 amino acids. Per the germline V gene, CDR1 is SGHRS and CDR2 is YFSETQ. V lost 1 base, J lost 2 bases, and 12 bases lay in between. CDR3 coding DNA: TGCGCCAGCAGCTTGATCTTGGCAACTCAAGAGACCCAGTACTTC. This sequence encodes CASSLILATQETQYF.

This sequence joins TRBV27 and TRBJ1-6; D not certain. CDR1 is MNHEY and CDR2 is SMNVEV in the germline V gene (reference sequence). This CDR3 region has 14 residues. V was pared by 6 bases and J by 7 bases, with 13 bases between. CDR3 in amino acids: CASRRGRLNSPLHF. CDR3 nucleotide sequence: TGTGCCAGCAGACGAGGGCGTTTGAATTCACCCCTCCACTTT.

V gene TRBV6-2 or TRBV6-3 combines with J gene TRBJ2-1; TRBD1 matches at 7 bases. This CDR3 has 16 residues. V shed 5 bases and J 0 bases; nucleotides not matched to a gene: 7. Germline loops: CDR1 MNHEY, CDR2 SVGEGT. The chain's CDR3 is CASSPDREGSYNEQFF. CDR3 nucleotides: TGTGCCAGCAGTCCCGACAGGGAAGGCTCCTACAATGAGCAGTTCTTC.

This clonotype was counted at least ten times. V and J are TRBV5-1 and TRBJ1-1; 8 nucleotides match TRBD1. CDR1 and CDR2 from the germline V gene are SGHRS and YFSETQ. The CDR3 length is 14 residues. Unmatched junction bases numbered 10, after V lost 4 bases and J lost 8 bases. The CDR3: CASSQQGQAPEAFF. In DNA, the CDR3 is TGCGCCAGCAGCCAACAGGGACAGGCCCCCGAAGCTTTCTTT.

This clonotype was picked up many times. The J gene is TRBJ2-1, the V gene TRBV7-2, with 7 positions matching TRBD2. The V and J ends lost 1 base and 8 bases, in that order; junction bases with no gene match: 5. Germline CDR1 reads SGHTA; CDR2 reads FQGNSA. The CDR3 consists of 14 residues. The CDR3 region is CASSLEAGLYEQFF. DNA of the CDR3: TGTGCCAGCAGCTTAGAAGCGGGGTTATATGAGCAGTTCTTC.

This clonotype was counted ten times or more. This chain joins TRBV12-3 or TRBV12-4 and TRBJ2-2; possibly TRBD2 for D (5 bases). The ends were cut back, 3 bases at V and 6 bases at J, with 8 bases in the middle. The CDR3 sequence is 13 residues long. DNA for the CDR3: TGTGCCAGCAGTTTCGGGGTCGCCGGGGAGCTGTTTTTT. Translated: CASSFGVAGELFF.

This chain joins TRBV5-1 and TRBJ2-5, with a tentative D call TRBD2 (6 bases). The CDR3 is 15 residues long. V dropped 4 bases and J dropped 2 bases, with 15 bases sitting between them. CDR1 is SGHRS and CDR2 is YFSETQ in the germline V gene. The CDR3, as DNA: TGCGCCAGCAGCCCTCTGGGGCGGGAACAAGAGACCCAGTACTTC. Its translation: CASSPLGREQETQYF.

CDR3 protein: CASSEGGRACYGYTF. DNA of the CDR3: TGTGCCAGCAGCGAGGGGGGCAGGGCTTGCTATGGCTACACCTTC. The chain carries TRBV21-1 and TRBJ1-2; TRBD1, the D gene given by the table, was not confirmed from the DNA. TRBV21-1 is reported as a pseudogene. The CDR3 sequence is 15 residues long.

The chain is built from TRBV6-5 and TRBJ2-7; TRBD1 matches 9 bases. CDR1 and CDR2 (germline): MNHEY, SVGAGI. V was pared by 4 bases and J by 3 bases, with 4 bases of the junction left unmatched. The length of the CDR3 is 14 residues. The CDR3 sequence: CASSSGTGLYEQYF. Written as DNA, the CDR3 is TGTGCCAGCAGTTCCGGGACAGGGCTCTACGAGCAGTACTTC.

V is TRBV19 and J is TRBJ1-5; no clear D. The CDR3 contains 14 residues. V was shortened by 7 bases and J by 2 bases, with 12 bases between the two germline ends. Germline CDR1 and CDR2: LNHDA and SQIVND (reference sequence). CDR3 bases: TGTGCCAGTACCCCGACGGAGGGCAATCAGCCCCAGCATTTT. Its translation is CASTPTEGNQPQHF.